The 3 T cell receptor beta chains below were found in one sample sequenced in a study of T cell responses to AZD1222 COVID-19 vaccine. The data were produced by immunoSEQ multiplex PCR, yet TCRdb's version contains in-frame clones alone and is incomplete. The profile shows tens of thousands of clones, 87% of them singletons. Sequencing was performed on peripheral blood, taken 28 days after the second AZD1222 dose. These receptors were obtained from an adult who received the AZD1222 COVID-19 vaccine.

This chain connects TRBV3-1 (or the pseudogene TRBV3-2) to TRBJ1-6; D not certain. The CDR3 is 16 residues long. Trimming pared 3 bases from V and 0 bases from J, leaving 9 bases between. Looked up from germline, CDR1 is LGHDT and CDR2 is YNNKEL (reference sequence). In nucleotides, the CDR3 is TGTGCCAGCAGCCACGGGAAGGGCTCCTATAATTCACCCCTCCACTTT. This encodes CASSHGKGSYNSPLHF.

V gene TRBV15 combines with J gene TRBJ2-7; D tentatively reads TRBD1 or TRBD2 (5 bases each). Deletions cut 1 base from V and 4 bases from J, with 11 bases between. Germline V gene sequence: CDR1 LNHNV, CDR2 YYDKDF (reference sequence). The CDR3 loop spans 14 amino acids. The CDR3 spells CATSRGRGLYEQYF. In DNA form, the CDR3 reads TGTGCCACCAGCAGAGGCCGGGGCCTTTACGAGCAGTACTTC.

V usage is TRBV7-2 and J usage is TRBJ2-5; 11 bases agree with TRBD2. CDR1 and CDR2 (germline): SGHTA, FQGNSA. The CDR3 contains 15 residues. V shed 3 bases, J shed 4 bases, and the junction held 4 bases outside the gene matches. The CDR3 loop is CASSFSGGAGETQYF. CDR3 DNA sequence: TGTGCCAGCAGCTTTAGCGGGGGGGCCGGAGAGACCCAGTACTTC.